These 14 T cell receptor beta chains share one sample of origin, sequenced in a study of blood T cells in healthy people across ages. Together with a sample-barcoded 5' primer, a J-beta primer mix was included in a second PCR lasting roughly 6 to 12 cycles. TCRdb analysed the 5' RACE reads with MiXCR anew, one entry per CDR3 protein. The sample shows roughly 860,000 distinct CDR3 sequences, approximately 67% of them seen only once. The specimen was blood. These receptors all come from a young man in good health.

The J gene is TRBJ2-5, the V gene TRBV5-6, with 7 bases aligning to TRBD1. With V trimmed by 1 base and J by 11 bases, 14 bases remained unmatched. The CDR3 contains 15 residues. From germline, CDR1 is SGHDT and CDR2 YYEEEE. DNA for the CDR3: TGTGCCAGCAGCTTGCGACTGGGACAGCCTGTGAAGCAGTACTTC. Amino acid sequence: CASSLRLGQPVKQYF.

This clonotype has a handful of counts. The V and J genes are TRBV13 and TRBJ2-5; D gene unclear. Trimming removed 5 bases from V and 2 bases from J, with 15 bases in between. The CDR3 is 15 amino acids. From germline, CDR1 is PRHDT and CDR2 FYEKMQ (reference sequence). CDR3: CASSTRPTEQETQYF. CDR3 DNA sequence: TGTGCCAGCAGCACCCGACCGACGGAACAAGAGACCCAGTACTTC. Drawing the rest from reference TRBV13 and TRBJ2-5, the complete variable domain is AAGVIQSPRHLIKEKRETATLKCYPIPRHDTVYWYQQGPGQDPQFLISFYEKMQSDKGSIPDRFSAQQFSDYHSELNMSSLELGDSALYFCASSTRPTEQETQYFGPGTRLLVL.

In DNA, the CDR3 is TGCAGCGTTGAGTTAAGCGCCAATGAGCAGTTCTTC. Protein sequence: CSVELSANEQFF. The genes are TRBV29-1 and TRBJ2-1; D is undetermined. V gave up 3 bases and J gave up 6 bases, with 9 bases separating them. Per the germline V gene, CDR1 is SQVTM and CDR2 is ANQGSEA. The length of the CDR3 is 12 residues.

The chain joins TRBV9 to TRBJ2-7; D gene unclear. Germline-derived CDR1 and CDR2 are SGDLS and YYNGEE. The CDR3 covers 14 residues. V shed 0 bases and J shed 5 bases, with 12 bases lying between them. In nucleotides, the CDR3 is TGTGCCAGCAGCGTAGGAGTTTTGGCAAACGAGCAGTACTTC. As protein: CASSVGVLANEQYF. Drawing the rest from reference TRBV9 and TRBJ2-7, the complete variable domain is DSGVTQTPKHLITATGQRVTLRCSPRSGDLSVYWYQQSLDQGLQFLIQYYNGEERAKGNILERFSAQQFPDLHSELNLSSLELGDSALYFCASSVGVLANEQYFGPGTRLTVT.

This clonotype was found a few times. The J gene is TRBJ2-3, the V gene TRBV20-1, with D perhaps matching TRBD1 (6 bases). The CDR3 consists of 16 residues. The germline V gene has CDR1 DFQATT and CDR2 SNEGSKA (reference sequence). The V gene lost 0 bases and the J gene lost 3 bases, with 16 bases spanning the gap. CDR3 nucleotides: TGCAGTGCTAGAGATTTCAGGGGAAAATTGACAGATACGCAGTATTTT. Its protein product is CSARDFRGKLTDTQYF.

The CDR3 bases are TGTGCCAGCAGCTTAGGGGTGGGGCAGACTGGGGACGAGCAGTACTTC. Protein sequence: CASSLGVGQTGDEQYF. This chain uses TRBV7-8 with TRBJ2-1; tentative D call: TRBD1 (5 bases). The closer fit of TRBJ2-7 to the DNA end suggests the J call may be wrong. The CDR3 is 16 amino acids. Looked up from germline, CDR1 is SGHVS and CDR2 is FQNEAQ.

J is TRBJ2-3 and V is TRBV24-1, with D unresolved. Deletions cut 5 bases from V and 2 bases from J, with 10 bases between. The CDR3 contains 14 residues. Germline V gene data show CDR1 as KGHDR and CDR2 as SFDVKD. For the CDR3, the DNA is TGTGCCACCAGTGGCAGGTTTTTCACAGATACGCAGTATTTT. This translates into CATSGRFFTDTQYF.

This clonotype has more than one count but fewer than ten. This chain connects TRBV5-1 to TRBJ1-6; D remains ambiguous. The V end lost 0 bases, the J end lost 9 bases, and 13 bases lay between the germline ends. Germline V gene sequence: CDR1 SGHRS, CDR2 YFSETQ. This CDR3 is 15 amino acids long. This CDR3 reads CASSLEGSATSPLHF. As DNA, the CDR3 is TGCGCCAGCAGCTTGGAAGGCTCAGCGACTTCACCCCTCCACTTT.

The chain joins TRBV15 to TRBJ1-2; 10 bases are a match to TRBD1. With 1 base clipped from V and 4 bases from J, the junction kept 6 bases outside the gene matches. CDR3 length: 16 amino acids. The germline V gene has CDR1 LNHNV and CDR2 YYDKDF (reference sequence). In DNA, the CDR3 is TGTGCCACCAGCAGAGCTTCGACAGGGGGCGGCTATGGCTACACCTTC. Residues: CATSRASTGGGYGYTF.

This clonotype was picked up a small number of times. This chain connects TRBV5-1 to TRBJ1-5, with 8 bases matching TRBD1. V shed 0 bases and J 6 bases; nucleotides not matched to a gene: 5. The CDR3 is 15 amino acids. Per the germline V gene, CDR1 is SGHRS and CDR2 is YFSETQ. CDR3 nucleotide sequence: TGCGCCAGCAGCTTGGATGGACAGGGAAGTCAGCCCCAGCATTTT. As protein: CASSLDGQGSQPQHF.

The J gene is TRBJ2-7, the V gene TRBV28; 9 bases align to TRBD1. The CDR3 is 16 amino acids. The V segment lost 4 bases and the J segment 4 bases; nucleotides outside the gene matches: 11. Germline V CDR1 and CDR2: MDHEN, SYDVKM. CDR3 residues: CASSSLGTGSRYEQYF. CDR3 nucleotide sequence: TGTGCCAGCAGTTCCCTCGGGACAGGGTCCCGTTACGAGCAGTACTTC.

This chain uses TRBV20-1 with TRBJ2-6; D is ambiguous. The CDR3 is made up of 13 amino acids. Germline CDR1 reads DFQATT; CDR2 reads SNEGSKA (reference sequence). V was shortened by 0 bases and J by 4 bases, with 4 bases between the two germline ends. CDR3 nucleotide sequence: TGCAGTGCTAGAGATGACGGGGCCAACGTCCTGACTTTC. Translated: CSARDDGANVLTF.

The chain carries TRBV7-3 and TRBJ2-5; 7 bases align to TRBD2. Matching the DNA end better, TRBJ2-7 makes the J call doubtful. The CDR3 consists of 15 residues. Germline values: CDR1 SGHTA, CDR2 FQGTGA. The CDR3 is CASSFSSGSSYEQYF. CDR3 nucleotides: TGTGCCAGCAGCTTCTCTAGCGGATCCTCCTACGAGCAGTACTTC.

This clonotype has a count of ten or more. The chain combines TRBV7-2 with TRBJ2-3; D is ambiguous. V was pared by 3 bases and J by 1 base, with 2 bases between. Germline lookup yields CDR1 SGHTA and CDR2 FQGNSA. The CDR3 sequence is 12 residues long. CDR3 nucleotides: TGTGCCAGCAGCTTCGGCACAGATACGCAGTATTTT. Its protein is CASSFGTDTQYF.